This T cell receptor beta chain was sequenced during a study of cytomegalovirus exposure and HLA in healthy donors. Use of 60 Vbeta and 13 Jbeta primers characterized the PCR. The assay was immunoSEQ multiplex PCR, and TCRdb's table has in-frame clones only and misses some. Seen here are 75,000 to 100,000 clones, 75% to 85% observed once, and the top ten hold approximately 9.9%. Looked up from germline, CDR1 is MGHDK and CDR2 is SYGVNS. Trimming took 4 bases from V and 3 from J; bases not matched to a gene: 3. The CDR3 covers 13 residues. This clone is a singleton in its sample. Sequencing used PBMCs. The sequence was collected from a young man in good health and CMV-seropositive. The chain uses TRBV25-1 and TRBJ2-7; 7 bases align to TRBD1. CDR3 nucleotide sequence: TGTGCCAGCAGTGGAAGGACAGGCTACGAGCAGTACTTC. As protein: CASSGRTGYEQYF.